The next 15 T cell receptor beta chains were all read from a single sample in a study of early T cells in non-severe SARS-CoV-2 infection. TCRdb recomputed calls from the 5' RACE reads with MiXCR, one row per CDR3 protein. This sample yields some 97,000 distinct CDR3 sequences, of which 9.5% to 12% are seen a single time; less than 5.5% belongs to the top ten. The input for sequencing was whole blood, taken at baseline. Receptors originate from an adult who was a healthcare worker with PCR-confirmed SARS-CoV-2 infection or an uninfected control (not recorded which).

This clonotype came up a few times. This chain uses TRBV12-3 or TRBV12-4 with TRBJ2-3; weak D call: TRBD1 (5 bases). The CDR3 totals 14 residues. V was shortened by 7 bases and J by 1 base, with 12 bases between the two germline ends. The CDR3 sequence is CASTLGLGTDTQYF. The CDR3 nucleotides read TGTGCCAGCACCTTGGGGCTAGGCACAGATACGCAGTATTTT.

Only a few counts were recorded for this clonotype. This chain joins TRBV7-8 and TRBJ2-3, with TRBD1 identical over 7 bases. V was pared by 4 bases and J by 0 bases, with 4 bases of the junction left unmatched. This CDR3 has 15 residues. Germline-derived CDR1 and CDR2 are SGHVS and FQNEAQ. The chain's CDR3 is CASSSRQGSTDTQYF. CDR3 sequence (DNA): TGTGCCAGCAGCTCCAGACAGGGTAGCACAGATACGCAGTATTTT. Supplemented by reference TRBV7-8 and TRBJ2-3, the full variable domain reads GAGVSQSPRYKVAKRGQDVALRCDPISGHVSLFWYQQALGQGPEFLTYFQNEAQLDKSGLPSDRFFAERPEGSVSTLKIQRTQQEDSAVYLCASSSRQGSTDTQYFGPGTRLTVL.

This clonotype appeared many times. This sequence joins TRBV19 and TRBJ2-1; the D gene is possibly TRBD2 (5 bases). V lost 5 bases and J lost 0, with 23 bases in between. The CDR3 extends over 19 amino acids. Germline V gene data show CDR1 as LNHDA and CDR2 as SQIVND (reference sequence). The CDR3 DNA reads TGTGCCAGTAGTCCACTCAACCCTGGGTTAGCGAGCTCCTACAATGAGCAGTTCTTC. It specifies CASSPLNPGLASSYNEQFF.

The chain is built from TRBV20-1 and TRBJ2-7; D gene unclear. V was trimmed by 3 bases and J by 3 bases, leaving 15 bases between them. Germline CDR1 and CDR2: DFQATT and SNEGSKA (reference sequence). The CDR3 totals 14 residues. CDR3 residues: CSARSPSRIYEQYF. The CDR3 DNA follows: TGCAGTGCTAGGTCCCCGAGCCGAATCTACGAGCAGTACTTC.

This clonotype was detected ten times or more. The chain uses TRBV6-1 and TRBJ1-5, with D perhaps TRBD1 (5 bases). Germline V lookup: CDR1 MNHNS, CDR2 SASEGT. This CDR3 has 14 amino acids. Trimming shortened V by 5 bases and J by 0 bases, and 8 bases separated the two germline ends. CDR3 loop: CASSIQVSNQPQHF. Here the CDR3 DNA reads TGTGCCAGCAGTATACAGGTTAGCAATCAGCCCCAGCATTTT.

As concerns this clonotype: Possible read error: a much larger clone is one base away. The chain has TRBV19 and TRBJ1-2; TRBD1 aligns across 8 bases. This CDR3 is 15 amino acids long. Germline values: CDR1 LNHDA, CDR2 SQIVND (reference sequence). The V gene end was trimmed by 3 bases and the J gene end by 4 bases; junction bases not matched to a gene: 7. CDR3 amino acids: CASSMSGTGIYGYTF. The CDR3 DNA sequence: TGTGCCAGTAGTATGTCCGGGACAGGAATCTATGGCTACACCTTC.

This clonotype was seen ten or more times. V and J are TRBV15 and TRBJ2-3; the D is unclear. Trimming took 7 bases from V and 2 from J, leaving 13 bases between them. The CDR3 has 14 amino acids. Germline V gene sequence: CDR1 LNHNV, CDR2 YYDKDF (reference sequence). The chain's CDR3 is CATTPNSNTDTQYF. The DNA of the CDR3 is TGTGCCACCACACCCAATTCCAACACAGATACGCAGTATTTT.

The V and J genes are TRBV3-1 and TRBJ2-3, with 8 positions matching TRBD1. With V trimmed by 1 base and J by 8 bases, 11 bases remained unmatched. Germline values: CDR1 LGHDT, CDR2 YNNKEL (reference sequence). There are 16 residues in the CDR3. The CDR3 reads CASSQVRAGGLGTQYF. In nucleotides, the CDR3 is TGTGCCAGCAGCCAAGTGCGAGCAGGGGGCTTAGGTACGCAGTATTTT.

The V and J genes are TRBV10-3 and TRBJ2-5; D not resolved. V lost 11 bases, J lost 2 bases, and 15 bases lay in between. The CDR3 has 13 amino acids. Germline CDR1 reads ENHRY; CDR2 reads SYGVKD. The CDR3 here is CASNAQSQETQYF. DNA for the CDR3: TGTGCCTCCAACGCACAGAGTCAAGAGACCCAGTACTTC.

This clonotype came up many times. The chain recombines TRBV7-9 with TRBJ2-1, with 8 bases matching TRBD1. CDR1 SEHNR and CDR2 FQNEAQ come from the germline V gene (reference sequence). CDR3 length: 20 amino acids. Trimming cost V 4 bases and J 2 bases; bases outside gene matches: 19. DNA of the CDR3: TGTGCCAGCAGCTCCACAATAATTCGGACAGGGTGGACAACCTACAATGAGCAGTTCTTC. Translated: CASSSTIIRTGWTTYNEQFF. Drawing the rest from reference TRBV7-9 and TRBJ2-1, the complete variable domain is DTGVSQNPRHKITKRGQNVTFRCDPISEHNRLYWYRQTLGQGPEFLTYFQNEAQLEKSRLLSDRFSAERPKGSFSTLEIQRTEQGDSAMYLCASSSTIIRTGWTTYNEQFFGPGTRLTVL.

This clonotype turned up a few times. The J gene is TRBJ1-1, the V gene TRBV6-6; D is unclear. This CDR3 is built from 13 residues. Germline V gives CDR1 MNHNY, CDR2 SVGAGI (reference sequence). V was trimmed by 8 bases and J by 1 base, leaving 11 bases between them. CDR3 sequence reads: CASLKPENTEAFF. The CDR3 DNA is TGTGCCAGCCTTAAACCAGAGAACACTGAAGCTTTCTTT.

This clonotype has a handful of counts. The genes are TRBV20-1 and TRBJ2-1; 8 positions agree with TRBD2. V trimming: 4 bases; J trimming: 8 bases; junction bases outside the gene matches: 10. CDR1 DFQATT and CDR2 SNEGSKA come from the germline V gene (reference sequence). The CDR3 loop spans 14 amino acids. The CDR3 reads CSAKERGGVYEQFF. The CDR3 region has the DNA TGCAGTGCTAAAGAACGGGGGGGCGTCTATGAGCAGTTCTTC.

This clonotype was detected ten times or more. The V gene is TRBV6-5, the J gene TRBJ2-7, with 8 bases aligning to TRBD1. V shed 4 bases and J 3 bases; nucleotides not matched to a gene: 8. Germline assignment: CDR1 MNHEY and CDR2 SVGAGI. CDR3 length: 15 residues. The CDR3 protein is CASSSTDRAGYEQYF. For the CDR3, the DNA is TGTGCCAGCAGTTCCACGGACAGGGCGGGCTACGAGCAGTACTTC.

There are many counts of this clonotype. The V call is TRBV20-1, the J call TRBJ2-3; D remains unclear. This CDR3 contains 16 residues. V was cut by 3 bases and J by 1 base, with 17 bases left in between. Germline CDR1 is DFQATT and CDR2 is SNEGSKA (reference sequence). The CDR3 is CSASEPRGWGTDTQYF. DNA of the CDR3: TGCAGTGCTAGCGAGCCTCGTGGTTGGGGCACAGATACGCAGTATTTT.

This clonotype was found a few times. The chain employs TRBV11-2 and TRBJ2-1, with D unclear. The V and J ends lost 0 bases and 7 bases respectively, with 10 bases between them. This CDR3 region has 14 residues. Per germline, CDR1 SGHAT and CDR2 FQNNGV. The chain's CDR3 is CASSLDRYGNEQFF. CDR3 nucleotides: TGTGCCAGCAGCTTAGATCGATACGGGAATGAGCAGTTCTTC.